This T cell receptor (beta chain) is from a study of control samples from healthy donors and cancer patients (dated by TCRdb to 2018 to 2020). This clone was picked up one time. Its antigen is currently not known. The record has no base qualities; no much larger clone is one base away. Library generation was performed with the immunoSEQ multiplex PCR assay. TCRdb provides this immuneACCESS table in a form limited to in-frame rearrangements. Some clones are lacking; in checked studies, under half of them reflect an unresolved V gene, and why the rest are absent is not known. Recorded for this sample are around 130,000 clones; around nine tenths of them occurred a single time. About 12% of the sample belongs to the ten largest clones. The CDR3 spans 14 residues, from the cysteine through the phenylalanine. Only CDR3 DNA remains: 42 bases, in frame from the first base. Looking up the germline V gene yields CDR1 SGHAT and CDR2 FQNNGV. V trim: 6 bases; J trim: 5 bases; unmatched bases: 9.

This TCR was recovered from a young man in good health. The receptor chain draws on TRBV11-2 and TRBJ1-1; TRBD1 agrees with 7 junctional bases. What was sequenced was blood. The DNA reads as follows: TGTGCCAGCAGTTTCGGACAGGCGTCGACTGAAGCTTTCTTT. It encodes CASSFGQASTEAFF.